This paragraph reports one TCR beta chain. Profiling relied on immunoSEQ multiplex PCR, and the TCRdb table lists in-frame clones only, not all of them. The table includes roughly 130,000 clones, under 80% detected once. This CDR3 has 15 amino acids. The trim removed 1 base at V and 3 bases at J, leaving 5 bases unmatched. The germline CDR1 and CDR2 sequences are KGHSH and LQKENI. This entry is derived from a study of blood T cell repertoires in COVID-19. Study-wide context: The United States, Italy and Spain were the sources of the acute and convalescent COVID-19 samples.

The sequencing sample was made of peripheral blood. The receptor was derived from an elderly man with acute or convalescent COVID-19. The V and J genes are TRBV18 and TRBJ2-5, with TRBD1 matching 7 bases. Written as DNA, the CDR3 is TGTGCCAGCTCACCACGGTCGGGACAGAAAGAGACCCAGTACTTC. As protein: CASSPRSGQKETQYF.